This T cell receptor (beta chain) came from a study of post-analysis software for immune sequencing data. Study in general: Recorded subtypes: relapsing-remitting, secondary progressive, progressive-relapsing; some patients unannotated.

Unique molecular identifiers were carried by the TCR beta cDNA libraries. Input of roughly 0.95 to 11 million T cells yielded roughly 0.5 million cDNA molecules. One entry per CDR3 protein results from TCRdb running MiXCR on the PCR reads. The sample consists of roughly 700,000 distinct CDR3 sequences, roughly 27% of them appearing once. General observations from the study: Higher frequency in patients than in controls was seen for about five TRBV segments, with TRBV5-6, TRBV5-1 and TRBV20-1 among them. Significantly decreased normalized Chao1 diversity was recorded for multiple sclerosis patients relative to controls. Samples made in the same batch grouped tightly together by F measure.

The V end was cut by 3 bases, the J end by 0 bases, with 13 bases between. Per the germline V gene, CDR1 is SGHKS and CDR2 is YYEKEE (reference sequence). The CDR3 runs 15 residues. This clonotype showed up just a few times. Its antigen is unknown. The rearrangement links TRBV5-5 to TRBJ2-7, with D unresolved. This clonotype was sampled from a girl aged 5 to 17 with multiple sclerosis. Sequencing input: blood. CDR3 nucleotide sequence: TGTGCCAGCAGCTACCCGGACGGCCGCTCCTACGAGCAGTACTTC. It encodes CASSYPDGRSYEQYF.